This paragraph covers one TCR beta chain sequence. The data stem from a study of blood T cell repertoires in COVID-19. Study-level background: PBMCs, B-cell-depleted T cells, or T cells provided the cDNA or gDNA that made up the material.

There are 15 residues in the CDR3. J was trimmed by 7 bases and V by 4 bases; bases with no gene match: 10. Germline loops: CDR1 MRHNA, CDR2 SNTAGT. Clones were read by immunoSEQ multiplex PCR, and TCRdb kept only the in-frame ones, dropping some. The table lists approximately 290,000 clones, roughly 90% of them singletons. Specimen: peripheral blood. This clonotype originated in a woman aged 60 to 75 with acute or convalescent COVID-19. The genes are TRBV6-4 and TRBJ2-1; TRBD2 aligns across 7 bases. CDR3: CASSAAPGGWNEQFF. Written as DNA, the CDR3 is TGTGCCAGCAGTGCGGCGCCGGGAGGTTGGAATGAGCAGTTCTTC.